These T cell receptor beta chains were read from a single sample in a study of OX40 agonist ivuxolimab in advanced cancers. Sequencing used immunoSEQ multiplex PCR; TCRdb keeps in-frame clones, though not all of them. The sample has 45,000 to 55,000 clones; around 84% are singletons. The sample in question was CD4+ or CD8+ T cells sorted from blood, obtained in a trial of the OX40 agonist ivuxolimab. The receptors were gathered from an adult with an advanced solid tumor such as melanoma, head and neck, liver or kidney cancer. Each CDR3 is given with its conserved first and last residue. D genes are given only for firm matches. Rows may omit the clone size; those that give it use once, few, many or a size class.

>-|TRBJ2-5|TRBV6-6|TRBD2
TGTGCCAGCAGTTTAGGACTAGCGGGTGCGGGGGAGACCCAGTACTTC
CASSLGLAGAGETQYF
>-|TRBJ2-2|TRBV7-3|TRBD1
TGTGCCAGCAGCCATCGTGTGACAGGGGGCGTGCAGGGGCTGTTTTTT
CASSHRVTGGVQGLFF
>-|TRBJ2-7|TRBV30|TRBD2
TGTGCCTGGAGTGGGGGAGGGACGGGCTACGAGCAGTACTTC
CAWSGGGTGYEQYF
>-|TRBJ1-2|TRBV5-1|-
TGCGCCAGCAGCTCGGACTCATGGAACTATGGCTACACCTTC
CASSSDSWNYGYTF
>few|TRBJ2-7|TRBV2|-
TGTGCCAGCAGTGAAGGGCAGGGTAGGTACGAGCAGTACTTC
CASSEGQGRYEQYF
>-|TRBJ2-1|TRBV29-1|TRBD2
TGCAGCGTCCTGGGGGGACTAGCGGGAGACAATGAGCAGTTCTTC
CSVLGGLAGDNEQFF
>few|TRBJ2-7|TRBV6-5|-
TGTGCCAGCACCAAGACCCTCGGGGCCTCCTACGAGCAGTACTTC
CASTKTLGASYEQYF
>-|TRBJ2-1|TRBV5-4|-
TGTGCCAGCACCCCCGAGGTCTTGGGTGTGGGCAATGAGCAGTTCTTC
CASTPEVLGVGNEQFF
>-|TRBJ2-1|TRBV19|-
TGTGCCAGTAGTCCCTCATGGGGGGAGAGCTCCTACAATGAGCAGTTCTTC
CASSPSWGESSYNEQFF
>-|TRBJ2-7|TRBV5-4|-
TGTGCCAGCAGCCTGGACCCACGAGTAGCGGACTACGAGCAGTACTTC
CASSLDPRVADYEQYF
>-|TRBJ1-1|TRBV2|-
TGTGCCAGCAGTGAAGCGCGTGGAGCAGGGGAGCCTTTCTTT
CASSEARGAGEPFF
>-|TRBJ2-1|TRBV18|TRBD2
TGTGCCAGCTCACCTCAAGCGGGACCCTACAATGAGCAGTTCTTC
CASSPQAGPYNEQFF
>-|TRBJ1-5|TRBV5-4|-
TGTGCCAGTAGTTCCTCGGTGGATCAGCCCCAGCATTTT
CASSSSVDQPQHF
>-|TRBJ2-3|TRBV28|-
TGTGCCAGCAGATATCGTATGGGCCAGGGTAGAGATACGCAGTATTTT
CASRYRMGQGRDTQYF
>large|TRBJ2-7|TRBV18|TRBD1
TGTGCCAGCTCACCTGCCGGGACAGGGGTCCTCTACGAGCAGTACTTC
CASSPAGTGVLYEQYF
>-|TRBJ2-7|TRBV2|TRBD2
TGTGCCAGCCGTGCTCCAGGGAGGGGCGAGCAGTACTTC
CASRAPGRGEQYF
>-|TRBJ2-1|TRBV7-6|TRBD1
TGTGCCAGCAGCGTCGAATCCCCCTTCCGGGACAGGGACTGTTACAATGAGCAGTTCTTC
CASSVESPFRDRDCYNEQFF
>-|TRBJ1-1|TRBV7-8|TRBD1
TGTGCCAGCAGCCCTCAGGGGGGGGACACTGAAGCTTTCTTT
CASSPQGGDTEAFF
>-|TRBJ1-5|TRBV11-2|TRBD1
TGTGCCAGCAGCAATGGACAGGCCACAGGGCCCCAGCATTTT
CASSNGQATGPQHF
>-|TRBJ2-5|TRBV2|-
TGTGCCAGCAGTCGGTACAGCCTCCAAGAGACCCAGTACTTC
CASSRYSLQETQYF
>-|TRBJ2-7|TRBV6-5|TRBD1
TGTGCCAGCAGTCGCTCCGGACAGGGATCCTACGAGCAGTACTTC
CASSRSGQGSYEQYF
>-|TRBJ2-5|TRBV28|TRBD2
TGTGCCAGCAGTTTCGGACTAGCGGGGCAAGAGACCCAGTACTTC
CASSFGLAGQETQYF
>-|TRBJ1-5|TRBV21-1|-
TGTGCCAGCAGCAGCGGACGGAGAGATAATCAGCCCCAGCATTTT
CASSSGRRDNQPQHF
>-|TRBJ1-3|TRBV28|-
TGTGCCAGCAGTTTACTTACGAGGGGAAACACCATATATTTT
CASSLLTRGNTIYF
>-|TRBJ1-1|TRBV28|-
TGTGCCAGCACCGGAGGGATTGAAGCTTTCTTT
CASTGGIEAFF
>-|TRBJ2-7|TRBV4-2|TRBD1
TGTGCCAGCAGCGCCCGGGACAGGGCGTCGGGTGAGCAGTACTTC
CASSARDRASGEQYF
>few|TRBJ1-2|TRBV11-2|-
TGTGCCAGCAGCTTAGCAGGGAACTATGGCTACACCTTC
CASSLAGNYGYTF
>-|TRBJ2-5|TRBV2|TRBD2
TGTGCCACCTCAGGCGGGAGAGGGGAGACCCAGTACTTC
CATSGGRGETQYF
>-|TRBJ2-5|TRBV18|-
TGTGCCAGCTCACCCTTGTCGGGGGCCGTGGGCAATCAAGAGACCCAGTACTTC
CASSPLSGAVGNQETQYF
>-|TRBJ2-7|TRBV28|TRBD2
TGTGCCAGCAGGGTTGCGGGAGGGTCCTACGAGCAGTACTTC
CASRVAGGSYEQYF
>-|TRBJ1-2|TRBV7-9|-
TGTGCCAGCAGCTTAGGAAACGTTAACTATGGCTACACCTTC
CASSLGNVNYGYTF
>few|TRBJ2-7|TRBV6-1|-
TGTGCCAGCAGTGAAGCGGGCTCCCTCAAGCAGTACTTC
CASSEAGSLKQYF
>-|TRBJ2-1|TRBV30|TRBD2
TGTGCCTGGAGTGACCCCGCCACTAGCGGGAGTTGGTATGAGCAGTTCTTC
CAWSDPATSGSWYEQFF
>-|TRBJ2-1|TRBV20-1|-
TGCAGTGCCAGAAGCCATGAGCAGTTCTTC
CSARSHEQFF
>-|TRBJ1-5|TRBV5-4|-
TGTGCCAGCACCACTTATTCCGGGACATATAGCAATCAGCCCCAGCATTTT
CASTTYSGTYSNQPQHF
>-|TRBJ2-1|TRBV4-2|-
TGTGCCAGCAGCCAAGACCGAGGGAGGAGGGGCAATGAGCAGTTCTTC
CASSQDRGRRGNEQFF
>-|TRBJ2-7|TRBV5-3|TRBD1
TGTGCCAGAAGCTGTTGGTGTGGCCGGGACAGGGGCATTTCCTACGAGCAGTACTTC
CARSCWCGRDRGISYEQYF
>few|TRBJ2-1|TRBV5-1|TRBD2
TGCGCCAGCAGCTTAGGGTCAGCGACTAGCGGGAGGGCCGCCTACAATGAGCAGTTCTTC
CASSLGSATSGRAAYNEQFF
>-|TRBJ2-5|TRBV7-3|-
TGTGCCAGCAGCCCGGGAGGCAGGGGGGAGACCCAGTACTTC
CASSPGGRGETQYF
>once|TRBJ2-5|TRBV4-2|TRBD2
TGTGCCAGCAGCCAAGACCCGGGGACTAGCGGAAGGGAGACCCAGTACTTC
CASSQDPGTSGRETQYF
>once|TRBJ1-4|TRBV2|-
TGTGCCAGCAGACAGGGTCGGGACGAAAAACTGTTTTTT
CASRQGRDEKLFF
>-|TRBJ2-2|TRBV19|-
TGTGCCAGTAGTGGCCCGGGGGTCACCGGGGAGCTGTTTTTT
CASSGPGVTGELFF
>few|TRBJ2-3|TRBV28|-
TGTGCCAGTAAAAGGGACTCGACGCAGTATTTT
CASKRDSTQYF
>-|TRBJ2-7|TRBV7-9|-
TGTGCCAGCAGCACCAACTACGAGCAGTACTTC
CASSTNYEQYF
>-|TRBJ2-3|TRBV4-2|TRBD1
TGTGCCAGCAGCCAAGACGGCAGGGGGCATACAGATACGCAGTATTTT
CASSQDGRGHTDTQYF
>-|TRBJ2-5|TRBV28|TRBD2
TGTGCCAGCAGTTCCCCGAGTAGCGGGACGTCCCAGTACTTC
CASSSPSSGTSQYF
>-|TRBJ2-2|TRBV11-2|TRBD2
TGTGCCAGCAGCTCTCTTAGCGGGAGGCCCGGGGAGCTGTTTTTT
CASSSLSGRPGELFF
>-|TRBJ2-3|TRBV11-2|-
TGTGCCAGCAGCCTGTTTCCCACAGATACGCAGTATTTT
CASSLFPTDTQYF
>-|TRBJ1-5|TRBV28|-
TGTGCCAGCAGTTCCCGCCAAATTTTGGGGGATAGCGGTCAGCCCCAGCATTTT
CASSSRQILGDSGQPQHF
>-|TRBJ2-7|TRBV10-1|TRBD2
TGCGCCAGCAGTGAGCTTCAAACTAGCGCGACCTACGAGCAGTACTTC
CASSELQTSATYEQYF
>-|TRBJ2-1|TRBV11-3|-
TGTGCCAGCAGCTTATCCGGATCCTACAATGAGCAGTTCTTC
CASSLSGSYNEQFF
>-|TRBJ2-3|TRBV5-1|TRBD1
TGCGCCAGCAGCGAAGGGACAGGGACAGATACGCAGTATTTT
CASSEGTGTDTQYF
>few|TRBJ1-5|TRBV28|TRBD1
TGTGCCAGCTTTGACGGACAGGTAAATCAGCCCCAGCATTTT
CASFDGQVNQPQHF